This T cell receptor (beta chain) was identified during a study of tumor-infiltrating lymphocytes in localized non-small cell lung cancer. Overall study findings and caveats: Available tissue quantity limited TCR sequencing to a patient subset. IM1 and IM2 tumors showed no difference in T-cell fraction.

The repertoire was sequenced with immunoSEQ multiplex PCR; TCRdb's copy has only in-frame clones and lacks some. The repertoire holds some 13,000 clones, about 70% seen once, with 13% to 15% in the top ten. Germline lookup yields CDR1 LGHNT and CDR2 FRNRAP. V lost 1 base, J lost 3 bases, and 5 bases stayed unmatched. There are 16 residues in the CDR3. With respect to this clone: Its antigen is not identified.

The chain has TRBV12-5 and TRBJ1-2; 10 nucleotides align to TRBD1. The sample comprised uninvolved lung tissue not adjacent to the tumor. The TCR sequence derives from a human donor with non-small cell lung cancer. The DNA of the CDR3 is TGTGCTAGTGGTTTGGGACAGGGGGCGCCGGACTATGGCTACACCTTC. Amino acids: CASGLGQGAPDYGYTF.